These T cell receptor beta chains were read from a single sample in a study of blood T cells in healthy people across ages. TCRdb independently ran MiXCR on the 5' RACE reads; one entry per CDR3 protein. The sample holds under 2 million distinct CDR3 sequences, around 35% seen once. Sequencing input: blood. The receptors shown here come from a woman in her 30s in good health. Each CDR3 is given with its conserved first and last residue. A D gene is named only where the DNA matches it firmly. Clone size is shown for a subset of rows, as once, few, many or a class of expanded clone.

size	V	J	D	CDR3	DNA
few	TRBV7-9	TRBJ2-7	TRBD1	CASSGPGTAYEQYF	TGTGCCAGCAGCGGCCCCGGGACAGCCTACGAGCAGTACTTC
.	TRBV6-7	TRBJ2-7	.	CASSPSPTDRLTYEQYF	TGTGCCAGCAGTCCTTCCCCGACCGACAGGCTGACCTACGAGCAGTACTTC
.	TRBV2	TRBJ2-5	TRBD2	CASSSNAGGPETQYF	TGTGCCAGCAGTTCGAACGCGGGGGGGCCGGAGACCCAGTACTTC
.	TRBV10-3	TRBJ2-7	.	CAISERAARVARGYEQYF	TGTGCCATCAGTGAGAGAGCCGCTAGGGTAGCTCGGGGCTACGAGCAGTACTTC
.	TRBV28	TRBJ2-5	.	CASSFFRGIAETLYF	TGTGCCAGCAGTTTTTTTCGGGGAATCGCAGAGACCCTGTACTTC
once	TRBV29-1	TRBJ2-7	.	CSVVIVSTGFTYEQYF	TGCAGCGTTGTTATAGTATCGACAGGTTTTACCTACGAGCAGTACTTC
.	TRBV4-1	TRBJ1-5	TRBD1	CASSPGQLQPQHF	TGCGCCAGCAGCCCGGGACAGTTGCAGCCCCAGCATTTT
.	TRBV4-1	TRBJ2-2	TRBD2	CASSQEFGREGTIGELFF	TGCGCCAGCAGCCAAGAATTCGGAAGGGAGGGGACGATCGGGGAGCTGTTTTTT
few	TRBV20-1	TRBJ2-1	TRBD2	CGATGLAGGYNEQFF	TGCGGTGCTACGGGGCTAGCGGGGGGTTACAATGAGCAGTTCTTC
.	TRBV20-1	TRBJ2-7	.	CSARAGPPSYEQYF	TGCAGTGCTAGGGCAGGCCCACCTAGCTACGAGCAGTACTTC
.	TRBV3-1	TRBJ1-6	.	CASSQGFHNSPLHF	TGTGCCAGCAGCCAAGGGTTCCATAATTCACCCCTCCACTTT
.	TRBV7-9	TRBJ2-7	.	CASSLGRAGTLSYEQYF	TGTGCCAGCAGCTTAGGAAGGGCAGGGACTCTCTCCTACGAGCAGTACTTC
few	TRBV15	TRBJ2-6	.	CATLISGANVLTF	TGTGCCACACTGATCTCTGGGGCCAACGTCCTGACTTTC
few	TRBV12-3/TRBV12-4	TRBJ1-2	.	CASSLGSKNYGYTF	TGTGCCAGCAGTTTAGGCAGTAAGAACTATGGCTACACCTTC
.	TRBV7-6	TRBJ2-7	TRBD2	CACSLELAGYEQYF	TGTGCCTGCAGCTTAGAACTAGCGGGCTACGAGCAGTACTTC
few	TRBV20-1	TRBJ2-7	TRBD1	CSARKTGTDSYEQYF	TGCAGTGCTAGAAAGACCGGGACAGACTCCTACGAGCAGTACTTC
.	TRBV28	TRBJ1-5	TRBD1	CASSPTGEGQPQHF	TGTGCCAGCAGTCCTACAGGGGAGGGTCAGCCCCAGCATTTT
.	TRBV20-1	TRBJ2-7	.	CSARDPRPSYEQYF	TGCAGTGCTAGAGATCCACGCCCTTCCTACGAGCAGTACTTC
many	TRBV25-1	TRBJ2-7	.	CASSELTGGEQYF	TGTGCCAGCAGTGAACTCACCGGGGGCGAGCAGTACTTC
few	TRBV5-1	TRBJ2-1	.	CASSLTTPEWGEQFF	TGCGCCAGCAGCTTGACTACGCCCGAATGGGGTGAGCAGTTCTTC
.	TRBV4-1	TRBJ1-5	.	CASSPRAADQWPQHF	TGCGCCAGCAGCCCCCGGGCAGCCGACCAATGGCCCCAGCATTTT
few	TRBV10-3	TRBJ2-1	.	CAISEPPDRGANNEQFF	TGTGCCATCAGTGAGCCCCCTGACCGGGGGGCCAACAATGAGCAGTTCTTC
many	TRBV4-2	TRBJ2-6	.	CASSQAGVGGANVLTF	TGTGCCAGCAGCCAAGCAGGGGTTGGTGGGGCCAACGTCCTGACTTTC
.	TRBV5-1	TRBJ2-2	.	CASSHGGTPAGNTGELFF	TGCGCCAGCAGCCACGGCGGGACACCGGCAGGGAACACCGGGGAGCTGTTTTTT
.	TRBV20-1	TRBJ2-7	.	CSARRLTGSSYEQYF	TGCAGTGCTAGAAGATTAACAGGAAGCTCCTACGAGCAGTACTTC
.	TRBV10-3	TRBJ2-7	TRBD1	CAIGRGTGTDEQYF	TGTGCCATCGGACGAGGGACAGGGACCGACGAGCAGTACTTC
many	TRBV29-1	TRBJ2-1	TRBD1	CSVDRGIYNEQFF	TGCAGCGTTGACAGGGGGATATACAATGAGCAGTTCTTC
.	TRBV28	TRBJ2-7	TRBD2	CAAGREVTYEQYF	TGTGCCGCAGGGCGGGAGGTTACCTACGAGCAGTACTTC
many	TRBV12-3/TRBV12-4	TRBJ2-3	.	CASSRSGTDTQYF	TGTGCCAGCAGTCGGAGCGGCACAGATACACAGTATTTT
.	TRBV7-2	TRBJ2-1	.	CASTSGTWSNEQFF	TGTGCCAGCACCTCCGGGACATGGTCTAATGAGCAGTTCTTC
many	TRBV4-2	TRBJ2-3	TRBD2	CASSQDPSGGTDTQYF	TGTGCCAGCAGCCAAGATCCCAGCGGGGGAACAGATACGCAGTATTTT
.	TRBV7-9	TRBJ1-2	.	CASISGTANYGYTF	TGTGCCAGCATCTCCGGGACGGCCAACTATGGCTACACCTTC
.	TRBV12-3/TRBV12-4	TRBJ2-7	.	CASSPQTVHYEQYF	TGTGCCAGCAGTCCTCAGACAGTACACTACGAGCAGTACTTC
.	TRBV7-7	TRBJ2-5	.	CASTPVVQETQYF	TGTGCCAGCACCCCAGTTGTGCAGGAGACCCAGTACTTC
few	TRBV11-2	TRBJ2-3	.	CASSSRGPITDTQYF	TGTGCCAGCAGCTCAAGGGGACCGATCACAGATACGCAGTATTTT
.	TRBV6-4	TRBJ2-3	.	CASSVTIRPDTQYF	TGTGCCAGCAGTGTTACCATCCGCCCAGATACGCAGTATTTT
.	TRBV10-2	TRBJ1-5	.	CASSTGSSNHPQHF	TGCGCCAGCAGTACAGGATCGAGCAATCATCCCCAGCATTTT